The clone carrying this T cell receptor (beta chain) was seen a few times. Its antigen is as yet unknown. The source of the sample is a study of CD8 T cells in ankylosing spondylitis. TCRdb re-analysed the 5' RACE reads in MiXCR, keeping a single row per CDR3 protein. Found here are around 130,000 distinct CDR3 sequences, 17% of them singletons; the top ten hold roughly 30%. Trimming removed 6 bases from V and 0 bases from J, with 21 bases in between. Germline-derived CDR1 and CDR2 are DFQATT and SNEGSKA (reference sequence). The CDR3 consists of 17 residues. Findings and caveats of the study: A motif of 7 to 9 highly homologous TCR beta variants was seen as apparently characteristic of ankylosing spondylitis blood. Significantly higher representation of disease-linked clones was reported for matched ankylosing spondylitis synovial fluid. The disease-linked clones had a CD8+ phenotype and low blood frequencies.

V gene TRBV20-1 combines with J gene TRBJ2-1; TRBD2 might be the D (5 bases). The clonotype comes from a male donor with ankylosing spondylitis. Material for sequencing was blood, either unsorted or a sorted T cell fraction (not recorded which). CDR3: CSAGGRAVSSSYNEQFF. The CDR3 coding sequence is TGCAGTGCCGGCGGGCGGGCTGTTTCGAGCTCCTACAATGAGCAGTTCTTC.